Reported below is one T cell receptor (beta chain). This clone's antigen is unknown. No quality values exist for individual bases; no much larger clone is one base distant. In Seattle, one collaborating source enrolled patients while the infection was active and tracked those patients longitudinally over the course of disease. The collaborating institutions used their own protocols to collect whole blood in K2EDTA tubes. For TCRbeta analysis, collaborators shipped samples in one of three forms: frozen whole blood, isolated PBMCs, or DNA extracted from either of those sample types. This specimen belongs to a study of blood T cell repertoires in COVID-19 (dated by TCRdb to about 2020). Regarding the study in general: Samples from collaborators originated in the United States, Italy and Spain and spanned both the acute and convalescent phases of COVID-19. The material from the prospective study consisted of cDNA or gDNA derived from T cells, B-cell-depleted T cells, or PBMCs. The dataset comprised deeply sampled blood TCRbeta repertoires from subjects exposed to, actively infected with, or recovered from COVID-19. The repertoires were released in a freely available public database meant as a resource for research on the immune response to SARS-CoV-2. The samples were drawn from the first 160 participants of the ongoing ImmuneRACE study and from 1,254 subjects provided by 6 global collaborators. Nearly every sample came with metadata listing a de-identified subject ID, COVID-19 status, age in years and sex. HLA class I and class II types, where available, came from metadata supplied by the sample provider rather than from assay-based typing.

The immunoSEQ Assay, a bias-controlled multiplex PCR, was used to amplify TCRbeta CDR3 regions from genomic DNA. For the original study's pipeline: Within the assay, amplification of reference gene primers was used to estimate how many nucleated cells each sample contained. Sequence reads were collapsed and filtered to measure the absolute abundance of every unique TCRbeta CDR3 rearrangement. For each sample, productive Simpson clonality was calculated by taking the square root of Simpson's diversity index across productive rearrangements. This is the immuneACCESS table as TCRdb keeps it, with only in-frame sequences that have V and J called. A part of the clones is gone; compared with another copy, unresolved V genes explain less than half, and the rest is unexplained. The V and J calls and clone size come from that table; D and trimming were worked out from the DNA. For this sample the table gives roughly 40,000 clones, of which approximately 92% were detected only once. The ten largest clones capture about 0.4% of the sample.

For CDR1 and CDR2, the germline V gene lists MNHEY and SVGEGT. The CDR3 holds 15 amino acids from the cysteine to the phenylalanine. CDR3 DNA is the only sequence kept; it has 45 bases, read in frame from the first base. V was cut back by 6 bases and J by 6 bases, leaving a gap of 21 bases between them. What the authors observed across the whole study: How much clinical and demographic metadata was included differed by source and by participant, and the metadata was provided uncurated.

The chain couples TRBV6-2 or TRBV6-3 to TRBJ2-7; 6 matching bases give a weak D call of TRBD2. Input material: peripheral blood. This TCR came from a man between 45 and 60 years old with COVID-19, enrolled during active disease. CDR3 reads: CASSQYMGGIGEQYF. The bases are TGTGCCAGCAGCCAGTACATGGGGGGAATCGGCGAGCAGTACTTC.